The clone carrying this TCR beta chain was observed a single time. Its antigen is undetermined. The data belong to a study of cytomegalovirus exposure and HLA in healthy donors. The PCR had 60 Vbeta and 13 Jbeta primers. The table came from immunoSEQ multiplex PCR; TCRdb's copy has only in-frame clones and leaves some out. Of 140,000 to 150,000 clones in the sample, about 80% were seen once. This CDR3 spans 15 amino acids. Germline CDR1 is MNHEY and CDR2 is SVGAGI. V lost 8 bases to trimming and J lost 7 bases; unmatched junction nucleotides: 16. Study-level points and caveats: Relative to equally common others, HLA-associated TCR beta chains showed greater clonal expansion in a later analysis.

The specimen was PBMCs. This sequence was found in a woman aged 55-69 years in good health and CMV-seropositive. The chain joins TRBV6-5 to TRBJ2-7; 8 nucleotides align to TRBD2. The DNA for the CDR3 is TGTGCCAGCCGCCCGACTGCGGGAGGACTGGGGGAGCAGTACTTC. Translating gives CASRPTAGGLGEQYF.